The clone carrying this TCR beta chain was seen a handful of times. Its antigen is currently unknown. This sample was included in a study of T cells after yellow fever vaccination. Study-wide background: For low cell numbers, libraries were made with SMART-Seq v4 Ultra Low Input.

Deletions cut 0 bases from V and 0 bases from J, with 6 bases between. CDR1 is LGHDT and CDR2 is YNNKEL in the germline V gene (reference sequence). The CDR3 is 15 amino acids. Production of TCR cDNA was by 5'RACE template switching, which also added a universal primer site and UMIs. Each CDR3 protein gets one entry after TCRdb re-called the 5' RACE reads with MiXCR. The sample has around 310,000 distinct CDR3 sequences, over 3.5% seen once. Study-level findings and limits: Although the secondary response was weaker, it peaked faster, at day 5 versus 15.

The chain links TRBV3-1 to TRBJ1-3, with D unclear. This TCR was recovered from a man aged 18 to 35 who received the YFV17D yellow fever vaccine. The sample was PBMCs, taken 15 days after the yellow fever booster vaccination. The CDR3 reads CASSQEAYSGNTIYF. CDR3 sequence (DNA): TGTGCCAGCAGCCAAGAGGCCTACTCTGGAAACACCATATATTTT.